Listed here are 2 T cell receptor beta chains from one sample, sequenced in a study of shared clonotypes between healthy human individuals. Assay: immunoSEQ multiplex PCR; the TCRdb copy retains only in-frame clones and omits some. Of over 400,000 clones listed, 95% to 97% are singletons. Sequencing was done on a sample of naive CD4+ T cells sorted from blood. Subset indicated: CD45RA+ positively selected. These receptors all stem from a woman aged 25-40 years in good health.

V usage is TRBV18 and J usage is TRBJ2-1; D possibly corresponds to TRBD1 (6 bases). Germline V gene sequence: CDR1 KGHSH, CDR2 LQKENI. The CDR3 is made up of 17 amino acids. V lost 3 bases and J 5 bases, leaving 20 bases between the germline ends. CDR3 sequence (DNA): TGTGCCAGCTCACCGAAGCCGGAAAGGTGGGGGCACAATGAGCAGTTCTTC. Its translation is CASSPKPERWGHNEQFF.

V is TRBV5-1 and J is TRBJ2-5; maybe TRBD2 (6 bases). The J call may be incorrect, as the DNA end agrees better with TRBJ2-7. The CDR3 spans 17 residues. The germline V gene encodes CDR1 SGHRS and CDR2 YFSETQ. CDR3 nucleotide sequence: TGCGCCAGCAGCTTGCTCCCCGCCGTGGGCGGGGTGTACGAGCAGTACTTC. This encodes CASSLLPAVGGVYEQYF.